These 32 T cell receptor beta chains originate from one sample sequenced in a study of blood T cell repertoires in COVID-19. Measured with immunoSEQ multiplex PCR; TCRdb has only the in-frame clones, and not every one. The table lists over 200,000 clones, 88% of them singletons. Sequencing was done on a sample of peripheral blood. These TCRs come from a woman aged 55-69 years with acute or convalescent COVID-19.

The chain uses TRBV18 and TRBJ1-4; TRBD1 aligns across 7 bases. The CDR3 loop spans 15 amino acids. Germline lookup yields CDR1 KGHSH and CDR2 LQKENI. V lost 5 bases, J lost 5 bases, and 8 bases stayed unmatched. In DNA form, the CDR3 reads TGTGCCAGCTCATCTGTGACAGGGCCCAATGAAAAACTGTTTTTT. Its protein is CASSSVTGPNEKLFF.

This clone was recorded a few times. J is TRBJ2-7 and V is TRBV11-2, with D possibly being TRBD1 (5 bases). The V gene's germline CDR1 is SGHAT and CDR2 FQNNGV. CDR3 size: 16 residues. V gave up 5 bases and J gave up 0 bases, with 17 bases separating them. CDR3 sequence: CASSQKFDRYSYEQYF. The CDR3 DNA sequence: TGTGCCAGCAGCCAAAAGTTCGACAGATACTCCTACGAGCAGTACTTC.

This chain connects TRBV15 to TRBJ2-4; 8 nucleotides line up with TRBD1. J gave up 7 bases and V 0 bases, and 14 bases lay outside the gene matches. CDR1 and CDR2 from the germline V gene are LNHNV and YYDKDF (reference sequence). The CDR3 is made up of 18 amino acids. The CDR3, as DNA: TGTGCCACCAGCAGAGATCTCGGCAGGGGGCGGAGAGGGAACATTCAGTACTTC. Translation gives CATSRDLGRGRRGNIQYF.

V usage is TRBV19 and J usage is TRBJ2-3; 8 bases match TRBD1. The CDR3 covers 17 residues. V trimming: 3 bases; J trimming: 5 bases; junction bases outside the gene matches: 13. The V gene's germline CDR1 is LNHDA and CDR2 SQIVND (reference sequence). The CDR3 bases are TGTGCCAGTAGTATCGTTGCAGGGGGCTATGGGGTAGATACGCAGTATTTT. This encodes CASSIVAGGYGVDTQYF. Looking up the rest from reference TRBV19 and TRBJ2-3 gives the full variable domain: DGGITQSPKYLFRKEGQNVTLSCEQNLNHDAMYWYRQDPGQGLRLIYYSQIVNDFQKGDIAEGYSVSREKKESFPLTVTSAQKNPTAFYLCASSIVAGGYGVDTQYFGPGTRLTVL.

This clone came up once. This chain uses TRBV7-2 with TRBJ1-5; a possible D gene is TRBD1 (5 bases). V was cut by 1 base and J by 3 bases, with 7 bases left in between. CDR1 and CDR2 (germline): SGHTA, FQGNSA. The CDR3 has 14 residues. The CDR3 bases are TGTGCCAGCAGCTTAGAGGGGTACAATCAGCCCCAGCATTTT. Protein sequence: CASSLEGYNQPQHF.

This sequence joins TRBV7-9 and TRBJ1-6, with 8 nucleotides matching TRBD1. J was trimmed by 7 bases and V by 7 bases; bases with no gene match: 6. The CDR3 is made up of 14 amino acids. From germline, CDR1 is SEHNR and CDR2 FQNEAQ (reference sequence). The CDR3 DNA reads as TGTGCCAGCACCGGGGACAGGATAAATTCACCCCTCCACTTT. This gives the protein CASTGDRINSPLHF.

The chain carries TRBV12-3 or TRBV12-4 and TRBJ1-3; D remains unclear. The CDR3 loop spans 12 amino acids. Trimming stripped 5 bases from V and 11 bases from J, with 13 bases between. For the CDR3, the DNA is TGTGCCAGCAGTCAAGACGAAGCGGCCATATATTTT. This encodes CASSQDEAAIYF.

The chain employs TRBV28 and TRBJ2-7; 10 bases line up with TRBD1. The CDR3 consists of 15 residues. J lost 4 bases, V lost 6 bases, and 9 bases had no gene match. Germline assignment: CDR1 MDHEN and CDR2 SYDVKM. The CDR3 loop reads CASSSPDRGRYEQYF. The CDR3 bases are TGTGCCAGCAGCTCTCCCGACAGGGGGCGATACGAGCAGTACTTC.

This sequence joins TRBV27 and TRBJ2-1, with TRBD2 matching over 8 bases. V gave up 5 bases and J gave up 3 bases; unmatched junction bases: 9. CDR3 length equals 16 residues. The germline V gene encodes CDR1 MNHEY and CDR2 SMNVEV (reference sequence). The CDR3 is CASSSLRLANYNEQFF. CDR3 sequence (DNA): TGTGCCAGCAGTAGCCTTAGACTAGCGAACTACAATGAGCAGTTCTTC.

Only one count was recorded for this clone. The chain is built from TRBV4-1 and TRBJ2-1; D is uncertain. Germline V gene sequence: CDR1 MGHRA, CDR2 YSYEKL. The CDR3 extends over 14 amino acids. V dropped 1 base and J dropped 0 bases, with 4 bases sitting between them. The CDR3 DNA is TGCGCCAGCAGCCAAGTATTCTCCTACAATGAGCAGTTCTTC. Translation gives CASSQVFSYNEQFF.

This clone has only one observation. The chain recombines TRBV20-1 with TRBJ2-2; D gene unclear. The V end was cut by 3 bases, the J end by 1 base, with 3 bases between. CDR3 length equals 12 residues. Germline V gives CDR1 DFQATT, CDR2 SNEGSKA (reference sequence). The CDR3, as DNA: TGCAGTGCTAGTCGGAACACCGGGGAGCTGTTTTTT. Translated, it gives CSASRNTGELFF.

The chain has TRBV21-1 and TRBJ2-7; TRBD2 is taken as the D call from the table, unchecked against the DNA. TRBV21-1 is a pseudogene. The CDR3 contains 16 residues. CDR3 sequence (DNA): TGTGCCAGCAGCAAGGTATTGCCTGGCAGGACTTACGAGCAGTACTTC. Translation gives CASSKVLPGRTYEQYF.

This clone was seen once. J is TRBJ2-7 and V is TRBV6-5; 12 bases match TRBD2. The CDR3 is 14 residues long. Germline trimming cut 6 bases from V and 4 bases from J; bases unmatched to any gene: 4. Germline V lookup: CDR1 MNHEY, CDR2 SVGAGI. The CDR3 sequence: CASRVTSGGYEQYF. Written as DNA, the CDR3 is TGTGCCAGCAGGGTGACTAGCGGGGGTTACGAGCAGTACTTC.

The CDR3 bases are TGTGCCAGCAGCCAGGACAGGAGGGGCGGGGAGCTGTTTTTT. Its translation: CASSQDRRGGELFF. The chain uses TRBV3-1 (or the pseudogene TRBV3-2) and TRBJ2-2, with D possibly being TRBD1 (7 bases). This CDR3 comprises 14 residues. Looked up from germline, CDR1 is LGHDT and CDR2 is YNNKEL (reference sequence). V lost 3 bases, J lost 7 bases, and 12 bases lay in between.

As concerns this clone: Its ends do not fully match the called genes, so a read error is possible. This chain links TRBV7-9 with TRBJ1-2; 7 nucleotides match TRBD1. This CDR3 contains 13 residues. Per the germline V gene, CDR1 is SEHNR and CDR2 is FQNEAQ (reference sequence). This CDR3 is CASTLTGTEGYTF. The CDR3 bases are TGTGCCAGCACCTTAACCGGGACAGAAGGCTACACCTTC.

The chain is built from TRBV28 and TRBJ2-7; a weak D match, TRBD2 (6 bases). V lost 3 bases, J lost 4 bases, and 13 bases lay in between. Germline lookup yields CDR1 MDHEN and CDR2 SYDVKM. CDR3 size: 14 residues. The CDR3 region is CASSFSLAIYEQYF. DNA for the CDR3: TGTGCCAGCAGTTTCTCCCTAGCGATATACGAGCAGTACTTC.

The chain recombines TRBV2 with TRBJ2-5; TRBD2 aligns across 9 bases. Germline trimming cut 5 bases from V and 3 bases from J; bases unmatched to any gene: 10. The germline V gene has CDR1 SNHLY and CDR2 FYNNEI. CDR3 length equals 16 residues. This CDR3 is CASSRDRASGKETQYF. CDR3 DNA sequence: TGTGCCAGCAGTAGGGACCGAGCTAGCGGGAAAGAGACCCAGTACTTC.

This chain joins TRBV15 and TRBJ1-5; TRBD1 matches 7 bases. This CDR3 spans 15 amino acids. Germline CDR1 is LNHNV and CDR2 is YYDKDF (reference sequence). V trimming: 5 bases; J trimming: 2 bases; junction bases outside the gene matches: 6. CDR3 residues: CATSGRGLGNQPQHF. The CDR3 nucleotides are TGTGCCACCAGCGGAAGGGGGCTTGGCAATCAGCCCCAGCATTTT.

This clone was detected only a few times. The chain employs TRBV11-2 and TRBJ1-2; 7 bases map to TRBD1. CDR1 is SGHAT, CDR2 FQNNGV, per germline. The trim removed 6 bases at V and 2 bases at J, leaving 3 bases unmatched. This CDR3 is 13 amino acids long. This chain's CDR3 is CASSPTGNYGYTF. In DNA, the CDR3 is TGTGCCAGCAGTCCGACAGGGAACTATGGCTACACCTTC.

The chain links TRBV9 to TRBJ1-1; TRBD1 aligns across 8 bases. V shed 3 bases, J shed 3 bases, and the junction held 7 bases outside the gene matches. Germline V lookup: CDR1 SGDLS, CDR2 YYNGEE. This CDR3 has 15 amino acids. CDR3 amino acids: CASSDPTGADTEAFF. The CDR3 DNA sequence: TGTGCCAGCAGCGACCCGACAGGGGCGGACACTGAAGCTTTCTTT.

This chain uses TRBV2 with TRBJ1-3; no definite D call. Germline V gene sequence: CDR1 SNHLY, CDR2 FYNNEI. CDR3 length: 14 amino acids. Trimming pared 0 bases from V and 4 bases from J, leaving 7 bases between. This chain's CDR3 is CASSEAGSGNTIYF. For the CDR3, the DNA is TGTGCCAGCAGTGAAGCAGGGAGCGGAAACACCATATATTTT. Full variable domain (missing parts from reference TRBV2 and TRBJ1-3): EPEVTQTPSHQVTQMGQEVILRCVPISNHLYFYWYRQILGQKVEFLVSFYNNEISEKSEIFDDQFSVERPDGSNFTLKIRSTKLEDSAMYFCASSEAGSGNTIYFGEGSWLTVV.

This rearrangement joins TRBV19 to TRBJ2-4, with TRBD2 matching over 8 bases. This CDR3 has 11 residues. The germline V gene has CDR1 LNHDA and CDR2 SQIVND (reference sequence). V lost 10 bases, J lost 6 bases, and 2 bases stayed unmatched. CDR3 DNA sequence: TGTGCCACAAGCGGGGGAAACATTCAGTACTTC. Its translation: CATSGGNIQYF.

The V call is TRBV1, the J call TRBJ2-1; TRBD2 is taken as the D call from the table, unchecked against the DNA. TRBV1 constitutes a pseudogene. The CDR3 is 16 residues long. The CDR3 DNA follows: TGCACCAGCAACCTGAGGGACTACCTTTCCTACAATGAGCAGTTCTTC. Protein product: CTSNLRDYLSYNEQFF.

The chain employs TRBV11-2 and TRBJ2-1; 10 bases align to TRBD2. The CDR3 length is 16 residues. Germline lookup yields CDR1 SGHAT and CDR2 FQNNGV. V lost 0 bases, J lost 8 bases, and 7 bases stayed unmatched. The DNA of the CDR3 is TGTGCCAGCAGCTTAGAAGGGCTAGCGGGAGTTTATGAGCAGTTCTTC. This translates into CASSLEGLAGVYEQFF.

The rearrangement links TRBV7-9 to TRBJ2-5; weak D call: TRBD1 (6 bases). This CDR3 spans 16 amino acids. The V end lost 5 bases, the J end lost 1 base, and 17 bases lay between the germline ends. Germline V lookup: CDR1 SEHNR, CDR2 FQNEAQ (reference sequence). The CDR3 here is CASSPGIRGFQETQYF. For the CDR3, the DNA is TGTGCCAGCAGCCCCGGGATCAGGGGATTCCAAGAGACCCAGTACTTC.

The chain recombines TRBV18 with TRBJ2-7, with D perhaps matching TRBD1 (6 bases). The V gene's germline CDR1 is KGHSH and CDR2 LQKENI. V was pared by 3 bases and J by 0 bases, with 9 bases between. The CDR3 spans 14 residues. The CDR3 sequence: CASSPQGSSYEQYF. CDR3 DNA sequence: TGTGCCAGCTCACCCCAGGGGAGCTCCTACGAGCAGTACTTC.

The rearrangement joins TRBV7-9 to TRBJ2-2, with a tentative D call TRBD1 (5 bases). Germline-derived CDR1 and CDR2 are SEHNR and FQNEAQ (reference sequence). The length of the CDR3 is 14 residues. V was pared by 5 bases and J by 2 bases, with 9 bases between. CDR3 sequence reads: CASSPQGNTGELFF. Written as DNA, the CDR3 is TGTGCCAGCAGCCCTCAGGGAAACACCGGGGAGCTGTTTTTT. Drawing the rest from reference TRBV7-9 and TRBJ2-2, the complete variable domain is DTGVSQNPRHKITKRGQNVTFRCDPISEHNRLYWYRQTLGQGPEFLTYFQNEAQLEKSRLLSDRFSAERPKGSFSTLEIQRTEQGDSAMYLCASSPQGNTGELFFGEGSRLTVL.

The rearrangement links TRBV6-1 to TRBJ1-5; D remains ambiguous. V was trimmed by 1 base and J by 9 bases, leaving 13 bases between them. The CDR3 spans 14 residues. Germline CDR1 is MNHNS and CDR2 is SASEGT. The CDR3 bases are TGTGCCAGCAGTGAAGTGGGAGGTTTTGGGCCCCAGCATTTT. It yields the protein CASSEVGGFGPQHF.

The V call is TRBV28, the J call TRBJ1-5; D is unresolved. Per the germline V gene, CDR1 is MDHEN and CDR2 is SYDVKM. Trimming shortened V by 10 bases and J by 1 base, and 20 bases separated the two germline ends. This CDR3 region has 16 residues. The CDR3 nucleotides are TGTGCCACCAAGACCGGTATACGCGGAAGCAATCAGCCCCAGCATTTT. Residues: CATKTGIRGSNQPQHF.

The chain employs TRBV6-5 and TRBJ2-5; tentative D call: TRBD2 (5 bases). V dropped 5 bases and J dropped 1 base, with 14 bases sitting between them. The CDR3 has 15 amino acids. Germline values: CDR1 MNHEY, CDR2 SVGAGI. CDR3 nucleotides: TGTGCCAGCAGTCTCCCGGGGAAGGCCCAAGAGACCCAGTACTTC. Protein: CASSLPGKAQETQYF.

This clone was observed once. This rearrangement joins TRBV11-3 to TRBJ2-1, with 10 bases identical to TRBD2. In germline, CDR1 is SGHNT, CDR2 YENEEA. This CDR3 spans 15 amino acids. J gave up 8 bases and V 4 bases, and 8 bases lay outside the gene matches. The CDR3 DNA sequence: TGTGCCAGCAGCTCAAGCGGGGGGGCGTTTCATGAGCAGTTCTTC. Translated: CASSSSGGAFHEQFF.

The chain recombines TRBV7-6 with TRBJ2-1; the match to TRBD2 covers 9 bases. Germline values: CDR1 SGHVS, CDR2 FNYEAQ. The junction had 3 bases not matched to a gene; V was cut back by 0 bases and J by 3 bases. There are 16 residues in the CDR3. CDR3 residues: CASSLAGLALYNEQFF. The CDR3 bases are TGTGCCAGCAGCTTAGCAGGACTAGCGCTCTACAATGAGCAGTTCTTC.